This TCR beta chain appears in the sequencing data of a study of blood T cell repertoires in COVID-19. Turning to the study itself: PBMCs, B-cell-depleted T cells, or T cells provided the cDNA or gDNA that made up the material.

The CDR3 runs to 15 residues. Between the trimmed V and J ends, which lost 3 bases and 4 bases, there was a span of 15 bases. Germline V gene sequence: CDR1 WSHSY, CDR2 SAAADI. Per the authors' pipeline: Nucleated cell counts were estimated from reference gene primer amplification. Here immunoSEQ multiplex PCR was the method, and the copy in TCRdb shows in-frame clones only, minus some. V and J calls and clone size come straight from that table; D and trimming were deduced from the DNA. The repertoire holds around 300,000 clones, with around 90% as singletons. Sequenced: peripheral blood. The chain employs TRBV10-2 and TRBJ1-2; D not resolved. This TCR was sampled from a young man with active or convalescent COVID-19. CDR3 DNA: TGCGCCAGCAGTGATAGTTCGCTTCGAGTCTATGGCTACACCTTC. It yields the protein CASSDSSLRVYGYTF.